The present T cell receptor beta chain was sequenced within a study of TIL therapy for anti-PD-1-resistant metastatic lung cancer. Study details: Patients then received nivolumab; progressors got lymphodepletion, TIL and IL-2. Tumors carried a median about 1.5 non-synonymous mutations per megabase. Broader study findings: The baseline peripheral repertoire was partially replaced by infused TIL clonotypes that later decayed.

Time point meaning: pre-treatment sample, taken before nivolumab and TIL therapy. The immunoSEQ assay was v3. Repertoires were generated with immunoSEQ multiplex PCR, while TCRdb's copy carries only in-frame clones and drops some. The top ten hold about 5.7% of the sample, which has about 36,000 clones, roughly 80% seen once. V lost 4 bases to trimming and J lost 7 bases; unmatched junction nucleotides: 12. CDR1 is SGDLS, CDR2 YYNGEE, per germline. The CDR3 contains 17 residues. Details on this clone: No antigen is known for it.

The TCR was taken from a person aged 25-79 years with non-small cell lung cancer. The rearrangement links TRBV9 to TRBJ2-3; 13 nucleotides match TRBD2. The sample consisted of blood, taken at baseline. The DNA for the CDR3 is TGTGCCAGCAGCCTCACCCTACTAGCGGGGGGGCACAATACGCAGTATTTT. The encoded protein is CASSLTLLAGGHNTQYF.